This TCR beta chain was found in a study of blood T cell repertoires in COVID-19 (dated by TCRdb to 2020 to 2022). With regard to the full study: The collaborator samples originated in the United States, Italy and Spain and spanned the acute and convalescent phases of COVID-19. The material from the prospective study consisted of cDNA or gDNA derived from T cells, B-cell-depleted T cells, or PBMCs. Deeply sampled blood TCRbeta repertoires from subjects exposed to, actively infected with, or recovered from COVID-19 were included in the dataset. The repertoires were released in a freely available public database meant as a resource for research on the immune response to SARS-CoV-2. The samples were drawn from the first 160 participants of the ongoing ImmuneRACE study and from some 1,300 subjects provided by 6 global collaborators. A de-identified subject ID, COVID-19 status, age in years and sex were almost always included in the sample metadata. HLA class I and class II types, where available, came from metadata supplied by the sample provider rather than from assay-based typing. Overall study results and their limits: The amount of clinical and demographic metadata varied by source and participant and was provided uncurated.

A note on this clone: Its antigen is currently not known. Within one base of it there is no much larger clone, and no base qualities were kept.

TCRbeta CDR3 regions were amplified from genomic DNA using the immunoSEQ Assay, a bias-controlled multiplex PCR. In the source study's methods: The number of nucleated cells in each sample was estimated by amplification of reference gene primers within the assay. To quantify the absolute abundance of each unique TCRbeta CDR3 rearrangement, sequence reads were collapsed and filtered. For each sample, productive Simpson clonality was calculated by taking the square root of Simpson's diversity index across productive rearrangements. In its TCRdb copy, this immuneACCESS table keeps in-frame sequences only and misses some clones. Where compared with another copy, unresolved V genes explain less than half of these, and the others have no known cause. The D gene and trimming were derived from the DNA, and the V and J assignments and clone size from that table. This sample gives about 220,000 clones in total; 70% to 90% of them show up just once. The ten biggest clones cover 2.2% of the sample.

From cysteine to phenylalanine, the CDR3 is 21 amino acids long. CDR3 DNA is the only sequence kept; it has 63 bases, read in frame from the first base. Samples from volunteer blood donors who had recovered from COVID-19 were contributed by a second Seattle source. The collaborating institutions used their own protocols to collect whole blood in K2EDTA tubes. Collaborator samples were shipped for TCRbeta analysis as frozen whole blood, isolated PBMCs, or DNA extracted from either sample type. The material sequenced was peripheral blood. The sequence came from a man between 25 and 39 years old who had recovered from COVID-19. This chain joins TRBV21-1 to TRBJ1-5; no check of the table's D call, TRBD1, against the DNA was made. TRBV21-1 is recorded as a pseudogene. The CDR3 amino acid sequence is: CASSKEGRGQGATYDRQPQHF. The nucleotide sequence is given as TGTGCCAGCAGCAAAGAGGGACGGGGACAGGGGGCTACCTATGACAGGCAGCCCCAGCATTTT.